What follows is one T cell receptor beta chain and its context. The CDR3 contains 16 residues. V lost 5 bases, J lost 1 base, and 17 bases lay in between. Germline assignment: CDR1 MDHEN and CDR2 SYDVKM. In the study's own analysis: Amplified reference gene primers provided the basis for estimating nucleated cell counts. The table came from immunoSEQ multiplex PCR; TCRdb's copy has only in-frame clones and leaves some out. V and J calls and clone size follow that table, whereas D and trimming were derived from the DNA. The top ten clones hold roughly 6.9% of a sample with about 200,000 clones, approximately 80% of them seen once. This specimen belongs to a study of blood T cell repertoires in COVID-19. Study overall: Material from acute and convalescent COVID-19 was sourced from the United States, Italy and Spain.

This receptor was identified in a human donor with acute or convalescent COVID-19. The donor label of this sample is uncertain. The source material was peripheral blood. The rearrangement uses TRBV28 and TRBJ1-1; maybe TRBD1 (6 bases). For the CDR3, the DNA is TGTGCCAGCAGTCCGTCGGGTGGGGGGGCGAACACTGAAGCTTTCTTT. Its protein product is CASSPSGGGANTEAFF.